These 9 T cell receptor beta chains share one sample of origin, sequenced in a study of blood T cell repertoires in COVID-19 (dated by TCRdb to the early 2020s). The library came from the immunoSEQ multiplex PCR assay. This immuneACCESS table, as held by TCRdb, lists in-frame sequences with V and J called but not all clones. Of the missing ones, under half trace to an unresolved V gene in checked studies; the others have no known cause. The sample records tens of thousands of clones, more than 85% of which are singletons. The ten largest make up more than 15% of the sample. The sequenced sample was peripheral blood. The receptors stem from a man aged 65 to 85 with acute or convalescent COVID-19.

The chain recombines TRBV7-6 with TRBJ2-3; weak D call: TRBD2 (6 bases). The CDR3 sequence is 15 residues long. Germline CDR1 is SGHVS and CDR2 is FNYEAQ. V was pared by 5 bases and J by 3 bases, with 15 bases between. As DNA, the CDR3 is TGTGCCAGCAGCCCCCGACTAGTGATGACAGATACGCAGTATTTT. This gives the protein CASSPRLVMTDTQYF.

In DNA, the CDR3 is TGTGCCAGCAGTTTATCCCAGGGGGCGCGTGGAAACACCATATATTTT. Its translation: CASSLSQGARGNTIYF. V gene TRBV28 combines with J gene TRBJ1-3; 8 nucleotides match TRBD1. Per the germline V gene, CDR1 is MDHEN and CDR2 is SYDVKM. CDR3 size: 16 residues. Germline trimming cut 1 base from V and 3 bases from J; bases unmatched to any gene: 5.

CDR3 in DNA: TGTGCCAGCAGCTCGGGACAGGGGAACACCGGGGAGCTGTTTTTT. It yields the protein CASSSGQGNTGELFF. The chain combines TRBV7-2 with TRBJ2-2, with 9 bases aligning to TRBD1. CDR1 is SGHTA and CDR2 is FQGNSA in the germline V gene. The V segment lost 4 bases and the J segment 1 base; nucleotides outside the gene matches: 1. CDR3 length: 15 amino acids. The full variable domain, in which reference TRBV7-2 and TRBJ2-2 provide the parts outside the CDR3, is GAGVSQSPSNKVTEKGKDVELRCDPISGHTALYWYRQSLGQGLEFLIYFQGNSAPDKSGLPSDRFSAERTGGSVSTLTIQRTQQEDSAVYLCASSSGQGNTGELFFGEGSRLTVL.

This clone was seen just once. The chain combines TRBV6-5 with TRBJ1-2; TRBD1 might be the D (5 bases). Germline V gene lookup returns CDR1 MNHEY and CDR2 SVGAGI. V was clipped by 6 bases and J by 8 bases, with 16 bases between them. This CDR3 region has 13 residues. CDR3 coding DNA: TGTGCCAGCAGCGCCACGGGGGTGGAGGGCTACACCTTC. This codes for CASSATGVEGYTF.

CDR3 sequence reads: CASSLVNGLSSGNTIYF. Written as DNA, the CDR3 is TGTGCCAGCAGCTTAGTAAATGGACTCTCCTCTGGAAACACCATATATTTT. The chain uses TRBV7-8 and TRBJ1-3; D unclear. V lost 1 base and J lost 0, with 13 bases in between. The germline gives CDR1 SGHVS, CDR2 FQNEAQ. This CDR3 is built from 17 residues.

V gene TRBV6-6 combines with J gene TRBJ1-3, with 11 positions matching TRBD1. Looked up from germline, CDR1 is MNHNY and CDR2 is SVGAGI (reference sequence). J was trimmed by 11 bases and V by 5 bases; bases with no gene match: 2. The CDR3 is 12 residues long. The CDR3 DNA follows: TGTGCCAGCAGTCAGGGACAGGGGGCCATATATTTT. As protein: CASSQGQGAIYF.

The V call is TRBV28, the J call TRBJ1-4, with a weak D call TRBD1 (6 bases). The CDR3 contains 17 residues. Looked up from germline, CDR1 is MDHEN and CDR2 is SYDVKM. With 5 bases removed from V and 7 bases from J, the gap between germline ends came to 23 bases. CDR3 nucleotide sequence: TGTGCCAGCAGTCCCCGCGGCAGCCAAGGCAGGGGTGAAAAACTGTTTTTT. Translated: CASSPRGSQGRGEKLFF.

The rearrangement uses TRBV6-5 and TRBJ2-7; the match to TRBD1 covers 8 bases. Per the germline V gene, CDR1 is MNHEY and CDR2 is SVGAGI. The length of the CDR3 is 13 residues. V was pared by 11 bases and J by 5 bases, with 11 bases of the junction left unmatched. DNA for the CDR3: TGTGCCCTCCCGGACAGGGTTGAGAACGAGCAGTACTTC. Its protein is CALPDRVENEQYF.

This sequence joins TRBV7-9 and TRBJ2-3, with 7 bases identical to TRBD2. V dropped 4 bases and J dropped 2; count of bases not matched to a gene: 6. The germline CDR1 and CDR2 sequences are SEHNR and FQNEAQ (reference sequence). This CDR3 spans 15 amino acids. CDR3 sequence: CASSSGEGLTDTQYF. In nucleotides, the CDR3 is TGTGCCAGCAGCTCGGGGGAGGGCCTCACAGATACGCAGTATTTT.